This T cell receptor (beta chain) originates from a study of response to subunit inactivated influenza vaccine (dated by TCRdb to 2017 to 2018). At the level of the whole study: To follow how T cells responded to a trivalent subunit inactivated influenza vaccine, the researchers relied on deep quantitative profiling of the T cell receptor repertoire.

Results the study describes overall, beyond this receptor: The authors proposed that each seasonal influenza vaccination may bring in only a limited number of new T cells.

This clonotype was seen repeatedly, ten times or more. Its recognized antigen is unknown. No base quality values were provided; no much bigger clone lies one nucleotide off. The library came from RT-PCR. The sample was run on an Illumina HiSeq 2500. TCRdb cleaned the public reads at Q25 with fastp, built clones with MiXCR and kept in-frame beta chains. Entries that share a CDR3 protein sequence are merged under the most common genes and DNA. Across this sample there are roughly 710,000 distinct CDR3 sequences, with 13% to 15% seen only once. About 7.4% of the sample is held by the ten biggest clonotypes. The germline V gene supplies CDR1 SGHVS and CDR2 FQNEAQ. Cut back by 0 bases and 6 bases, the V and J ends lie 18 bases apart. Including the terminal cysteine and phenylalanine, the CDR3 comprises 17 residues. Only the CDR3 portion is preserved as DNA: 51 bases, with reading frame beginning at the first base.

This receptor was identified in a man aged 50 to 59 who received an inactivated influenza vaccine. Donor details come from another sample of the same person, matched by shared clones. This material consisted of PBMCs from blood, taken 14 to 15 days before vaccination. The sequence joins TRBV7-8 to TRBJ1-5; the best D guess is TRBD1, with 5 bases matching. The DNA sequence follows: TGTGCCAGCAGCTTAGCGTTGAGACAGAACGTCGGTCAGCCCCAGCATTTT. The translation is CASSLALRQNVGQPQHF.